The clone carrying this T cell receptor beta chain has ten or more counts. Its antigen is as yet unknown. The CDR3 is made up of 11 amino acids. The V end was cut by 7 bases, the J end by 6 bases, with 13 bases between. CDR1 and CDR2 (germline): SQVTM, ANQGSEA. Template material for amplifying TCR beta CDR3 regions consisted of RNA transcripts. When the TCR CDR3 underwent first-round RT-PCR, the HTBI primer set was used. TCRdb fed the multiplex PCR reads into MiXCR, producing one record per CDR3 protein. The repertoire has hundreds of thousands of distinct CDR3 sequences, about a sixth of them found once; the top ten carry around 30%. This sample is drawn from a study of T cells in Graves' hyperthyroidism and ophthalmopathy. Notes on the study in general: Classification by a 13 V-J model distinguished ophthalmopathy from stable hyperthyroidism.

The sequence was obtained from a woman aged 18-30 years with Graves' ophthalmopathy. The chain couples TRBV29-1 to TRBJ2-7; possibly TRBD2 for D (6 bases). Sequencing was carried out using blood. In DNA form, the CDR3 reads TGCAGCGCCATCGTCGGGGGCGAGCAGTACTTC. It encodes CSAIVGGEQYF.